Shown below are 17 T cell receptor beta chains from a single sample sequenced in a study of shared clonotypes between healthy human individuals. Produced via immunoSEQ multiplex PCR; TCRdb's table is partial and in-frame only. In the table there are about 1.1 million clones, about four fifths of which are singletons. Sequencing input: memory CD4+ T cells from PBMCs. As to subset: CD45RA-negative fraction. These receptors were obtained from a young man in good health. Some clones in this sample may be carry-over from other donors' samples.

This clone was seen repeatedly, ten times or more. The chain is built from TRBV6-5 and TRBJ2-1, with D possibly being TRBD1 or TRBD2 (5 bases each). CDR1 and CDR2 (germline): MNHEY, SVGAGI. Trimming took off 4 bases at V and 5 bases at J, with 12 bases between the two ends. This CDR3 contains 14 residues. CDR3 in DNA: TGTGCCAGCAGTTTTAGGCAGGGACACAATGAGCAGTTCTTC. Residues: CASSFRQGHNEQFF.

CDR3 DNA sequence: TGCGCCAGCAACAGGGGGATAGCGGGTTCTTACGAGCAGTACTTC. Amino acid sequence: CASNRGIAGSYEQYF. The chain carries TRBV4-1 and TRBJ2-7; D possibly corresponds to TRBD1 (8 bases). The CDR3 covers 15 residues. Germline CDR1 reads MGHRA; CDR2 reads YSYEKL. Trimming took 7 bases from V and 4 from J, leaving 20 bases between them.

V gene TRBV6-1 combines with J gene TRBJ1-3, with 8 positions matching TRBD1. CDR1 and CDR2 (germline): MNHNS, SASEGT. The CDR3 is 13 residues long. V was clipped by 5 bases and J by 5 bases; unmatched bases: 2. The CDR3 sequence is CASSSGGRNTIYF. As DNA, the CDR3 is TGTGCCAGCAGTTCAGGGGGCAGAAACACCATATATTTT.

The chain has TRBV5-6 and TRBJ1-3, with 7 bases that match TRBD1. The CDR3 has 16 amino acids. The germline CDR1 and CDR2 sequences are SGHDT and YYEEEE. Germline trimming cut 0 bases from V and 4 bases from J; bases unmatched to any gene: 7. DNA for the CDR3: TGTGCCAGCAGCTTGGACGCGGGACAGTCAGGAAACACCATATATTTT. This sequence encodes CASSLDAGQSGNTIYF.

The V and J genes are TRBV28 and TRBJ1-2, with 8 bases that match TRBD1. Germline CDR1 MDHEN, CDR2 SYDVKM. This CDR3 region has 15 residues. V lost 5 bases to trimming and J lost 4 bases; unmatched junction nucleotides: 9. The CDR3 coding sequence is TGTGCCAGCAGTGCCGGACAGGGACGAGTCTATGGCTACACCTTC. Translation: CASSAGQGRVYGYTF.

The sample holds a few counts of this clone. This chain joins TRBV4-1 and TRBJ2-7, with D maybe TRBD2 (6 bases). CDR1 is MGHRA and CDR2 is YSYEKL in the germline V gene. V was clipped by 4 bases and J by 5 bases, with 15 bases between them. CDR3 length: 14 amino acids. The CDR3 DNA reads TGCGCCAGCAGCCGTCGGGCGGGACGGGACGAGCAGTACTTC. Its protein is CASSRRAGRDEQYF.

About this clone itself: Being one base from a much bigger clone, this may be a read error. Other DNA sequences from this sample encode an identical CDR3 as well. The V gene is TRBV9, the J gene TRBJ2-3; D is unresolved. V was cut by 3 bases and J by 2 bases, with 1 base left in between. CDR1 is SGDLS, CDR2 YYNGEE, per germline. The CDR3 spans 11 residues. The CDR3: CASSATDTQYF. CDR3 sequence (DNA): TGTGCCAGCAGCGCCACAGATACGCAGTATTTT.

As for this clone: Other DNA sequences within the sample encode an identical CDR3. The chain joins TRBV18 to TRBJ2-5; 7 positions match TRBD2. Germline V CDR1 and CDR2: KGHSH, LQKENI. The V gene end was trimmed by 0 bases and the J gene end by 5 bases; junction bases not matched to a gene: 0. The CDR3 is 13 residues long. CDR3 bases: TGTGCCAGCTCACCACCGGGGGGGGAGACCCAGTACTTC. Amino acid sequence: CASSPPGGETQYF.

The chain uses TRBV27 and TRBJ1-2; 9 bases agree with TRBD1. After removal of 6 bases from V and 6 bases from J, the junction contained 11 bases not matched to a gene. Germline-derived CDR1 and CDR2 are MNHEY and SMNVEV (reference sequence). CDR3 length: 15 amino acids. The CDR3 is CASRFLGQGRDGYTF. The DNA of the CDR3 is TGTGCCAGCAGGTTCCTAGGACAGGGGAGAGATGGCTACACCTTC.

V is TRBV5-3 and J is TRBJ1-5; D is ambiguous. TRBV5-3 is reported as an ORF; its role is uncertain. Trimming took 0 bases from V and 0 from J, leaving 13 bases between them. The CDR3 has 17 amino acids. This CDR3 reads CARSLEAKSYSNQPQHF. Written as DNA, the CDR3 is TGTGCCAGAAGCTTGGAGGCGAAGAGCTATAGCAATCAGCCCCAGCATTTT.

The rearrangement uses TRBV5-4 and TRBJ2-3; D possibly corresponds to TRBD2 (6 bases). The V end was cut by 0 bases, the J end by 6 bases, with 8 bases between. Germline lookup yields CDR1 SGHNT and CDR2 YYREEE (reference sequence). The CDR3 is 13 residues long. CDR3 in DNA: TGTGCCAGCAGCTTGGTGGGGAGGGATACGCAGTATTTT. Translation: CASSLVGRDTQYF. Full variable domain (outside the CDR3, taken from reference TRBV5-4 and TRBJ2-3): ETGVTQSPTHLIKTRGQQVTLRCSSQSGHNTVSWYQQALGQGPQFIFQYYREEENGRGNFPPRFSGLQFPNYSSELNVNALELDDSALYLCASSLVGRDTQYFGPGTRLTVL.

The chain carries TRBV4-1 and TRBJ1-1; a weak D match, TRBD1 (5 bases). Between the trimmed V and J ends, which lost 4 bases and 3 bases, there was a span of 18 bases. Germline CDR1 is MGHRA and CDR2 is YSYEKL. This CDR3 contains 16 residues. This CDR3 is CASSRYYGAPDTEAFF. In DNA form, the CDR3 reads TGCGCCAGCAGCCGCTATTATGGGGCTCCGGACACTGAAGCTTTCTTT.

CDR3 residues: CASSLGPSEANVLTF. CDR3 DNA: TGTGCCAGCAGTTTAGGGCCCTCAGAGGCCAACGTCCTGACTTTC. The genes are TRBV27 and TRBJ2-6; D is ambiguous. The CDR3 runs 15 residues. Germline V gene lookup returns CDR1 MNHEY and CDR2 SMNVEV (reference sequence). V lost 2 bases to trimming and J lost 6 bases, with 11 bases between them.

The chain links TRBV6-5 to TRBJ1-2; no clear D gene. The CDR3 totals 15 residues. Trimming took off 2 bases at V and 8 bases at J, with 18 bases between the two ends. Germline values: CDR1 MNHEY, CDR2 SVGAGI. CDR3 loop: CASSYRSSQNGGYTF. The CDR3 DNA follows: TGTGCCAGCAGTTACCGATCCTCCCAGAACGGGGGCTACACCTTC.

V gene TRBV7-9 combines with J gene TRBJ2-5; no definite D call. V lost 4 bases, J lost 3 bases, and 6 bases lay in between. Germline V gene lookup returns CDR1 SEHNR and CDR2 FQNEAQ (reference sequence). This CDR3 comprises 12 residues. The CDR3 bases are TGTGCCAGCAGCTCGGCAAAAGAGACCCAGTACTTC. This codes for CASSSAKETQYF. Full variable domain (outside the CDR3, taken from reference TRBV7-9 and TRBJ2-5): DTGVSQNPRHKITKRGQNVTFRCDPISEHNRLYWYRQTLGQGPEFLTYFQNEAQLEKSRLLSDRFSAERPKGSFSTLEIQRTEQGDSAMYLCASSSAKETQYFGPGTRLLVL.

This clone was observed a handful of times. The chain employs TRBV28 and TRBJ1-5, with D unresolved. V was cut by 4 bases and J by 4 bases, with 14 bases left in between. Germline-derived CDR1 and CDR2 are MDHEN and SYDVKM. CDR3 length: 15 amino acids. The CDR3 reads CASSSGGQANQPQHF. The CDR3, as DNA: TGTGCCAGCAGTTCTGGTGGGCAGGCTAATCAGCCCCAGCATTTT.

This clone was recorded at least ten times. This chain connects TRBV2 to TRBJ2-7; no reliable D call. The CDR3 sequence is 15 residues long. Germline V gene sequence: CDR1 SNHLY, CDR2 FYNNEI. V was cut by 2 bases and J by 2 bases, with 13 bases left in between. The CDR3 loop reads CASSERRSGAYEQYF. CDR3 coding DNA: TGTGCCAGCAGTGAACGCCGATCTGGGGCCTACGAGCAGTACTTC.